This T cell receptor (beta chain) was captured by sequencing in a study of cytomegalovirus exposure and HLA in healthy donors. V shed 0 bases, J shed 4 bases, and the junction held 5 bases outside the gene matches. CDR3 length: 16 residues. The germline gives CDR1 SGHDT, CDR2 YYEEEE. The PCR contained 60 Vbeta and 13 Jbeta primers. Only in-frame clones appear in the TCRdb table, and some are missing; sequencing was by immunoSEQ multiplex PCR. The sample lists about 44,000 clones; about nine tenths were seen once. The chain links TRBV5-6 to TRBJ2-1; TRBD1 agrees at 9 bases. The source of this sequence is a woman aged 40 to 49 in good health and CMV-seropositive. Sequencing was carried out using PBMCs. The CDR3 DNA sequence: TGTGCCAGCAGCTTGGCCGGGACAGGGTGGTACAATGAGCAGTTCTTC. This gives the protein CASSLAGTGWYNEQFF. Variable domain in full (rest from reference TRBV5-6 and TRBJ2-1): DAGVTQSPTHLIKTRGQQVTLRCSPKSGHDTVSWYQQALGQGPQFIFQYYEEEERQRGNFPDRFSGHQFPNYSSELNVNALLLGDSALYLCASSLAGTGWYNEQFFGPGTRLTVL.